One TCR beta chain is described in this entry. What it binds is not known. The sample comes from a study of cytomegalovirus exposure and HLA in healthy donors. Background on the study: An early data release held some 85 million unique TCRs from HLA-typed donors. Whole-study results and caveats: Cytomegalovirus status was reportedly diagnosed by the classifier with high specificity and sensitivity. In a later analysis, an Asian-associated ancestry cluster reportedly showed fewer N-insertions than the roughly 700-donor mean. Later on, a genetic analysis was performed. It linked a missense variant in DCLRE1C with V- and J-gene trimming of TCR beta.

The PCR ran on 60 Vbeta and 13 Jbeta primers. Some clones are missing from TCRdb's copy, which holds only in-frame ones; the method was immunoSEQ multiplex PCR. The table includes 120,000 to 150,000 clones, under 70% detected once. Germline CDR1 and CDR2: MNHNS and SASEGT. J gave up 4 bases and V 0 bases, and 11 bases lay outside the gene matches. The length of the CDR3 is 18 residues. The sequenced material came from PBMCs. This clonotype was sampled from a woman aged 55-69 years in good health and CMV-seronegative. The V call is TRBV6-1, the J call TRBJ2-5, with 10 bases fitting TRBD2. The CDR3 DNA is TGTGCCAGCAGTGAAGCGCTCCAGCGGGGGGGCCTGTCAGAGACCCAGTACTTC. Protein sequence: CASSEALQRGGLSETQYF.